These T cell receptor beta chains were read from a single sample in a study of cytomegalovirus exposure and HLA in healthy donors. Libraries were prepared by immunoSEQ multiplex PCR; TCRdb keeps only in-frame clonotypes and omits some of them. The table records more than 100,000 clones, 75% to 90% of them present only once. The source material was PBMCs. These receptor sequences come from a man aged 40-50 years in good health and CMV-seronegative. Each CDR3 is given with its conserved first and last residue. The D gene is left open where the match is weak. Size tells how often a clone was seen (once, few, many) or the class of an expanded clone, and some rows leave it out.

>TRBJ1-5|TRBD1|NA|TRBV27
CASRRDRNPNQPQHF
TGTGCCAGCAGAAGGGACAGGAACCCCAATCAGCCCCAGCATTTT
>TRBJ2-7|TRBD1|NA|TRBV7-2
CASSLVGQGLYEQYF
TGTGCCAGCAGCTTAGTAGGACAGGGTTTATACGAGCAGTACTTC
>TRBJ2-5|NA|NA|TRBV29-1
CSVRAASAGTQYF
TGCAGCGTCCGAGCGGCGTCAGCAGGGACCCAGTACTTC
>TRBJ2-1|TRBD2|NA|TRBV6-1
CASSGGGGRRNEQFF
TGTGCCAGCAGTGGGGGCGGGGGGAGGAGGAATGAGCAGTTCTTC
>TRBJ2-3|TRBD2|NA|TRBV6-6
CASRGLAGGPLYF
TGTGCCAGCAGGGGACTAGCGGGAGGGCCGCTGTATTTT
>TRBJ2-3|TRBD2|NA|TRBV5-6
CASSLGFSGRGDTQYF
TGTGCCAGCAGCTTGGGTTTTAGCGGGAGGGGAGATACGCAGTATTTT
>TRBJ1-2|NA|NA|TRBV19
CASSIDLSGYYGYTF
TGTGCCAGTAGTATAGATCTATCCGGGTACTATGGCTACACCTTC
>TRBJ2-2|NA|once|TRBV6-1
CASSLQGGYTGELFF
TGTGCCAGCAGTCTTCAAGGGGGATACACCGGGGAGCTGTTTTTT
>TRBJ1-6|TRBD1|NA|TRBV19
CASSRRDSLSYNSPLHF
TGTGCCAGTAGTCGACGGGACAGCCTCTCCTATAATTCACCCCTCCACTTT
>TRBJ2-1|NA|NA|TRBV5-1
CASSLGESYNEQFF
TGCGCCAGCAGCTTGGGGGAGTCCTACAATGAGCAGTTCTTC
>TRBJ1-4|TRBD1|NA|TRBV4-3
CASSQATGANEKLFF
TGCGCCAGCAGCCAAGCAACAGGGGCTAATGAAAAACTGTTTTTT
>TRBJ2-6|NA|few|TRBV2
CATTVEANVLTF
TGTGCCACCACGGTCGAGGCCAACGTCCTGACTTTC
>TRBJ2-7|TRBD1|NA|TRBV27
CASTDRVGEQYF
TGTGCCAGCACGGACAGGGTGGGCGAGCAGTACTTC
>TRBJ2-3|NA|NA|TRBV7-2
CASSLEGATDTQYF
TGTGCCAGCAGCTTAGAAGGGGCCACAGATACGCAGTATTTT
>TRBJ1-1|NA|NA|TRBV19
CASSAGTLNTEAFF
TGTGCCAGTAGTGCCGGGACATTGAACACTGAAGCTTTCTTT
>TRBJ2-1|TRBD2|NA|TRBV4-2
CASSQDPPSGTYNEQFF
TGTGCCAGCAGCCAAGATCCTCCTAGCGGGACTTACAATGAGCAGTTCTTC
>TRBJ2-1|TRBD2|NA|TRBV27
CASQLAGGYNEQFF
TGTGCCAGCCAACTAGCGGGAGGGTACAATGAGCAGTTCTTC
>TRBJ2-1|NA|few|TRBV12-1
CASSFPRGRVEQFF
TGTGCCAGCAGCTTTCCGCGCGGGAGGGTAGAGCAGTTCTTC
>TRBJ2-3|TRBD2|once|TRBV5-1
CASRQTSGGHTQYF
TGCGCCAGCAGACAAACTAGCGGGGGGCATACGCAGTATTTT
>TRBJ2-7|NA|NA|TRBV7-2
CASSLAGANEQYF
TGTGCCAGCAGCTTAGCGGGGGCGAACGAGCAGTACTTC
>TRBJ2-7|TRBD2|NA|TRBV29-1
CSVAGFGIEQYF
TGCAGCGTAGCGGGGTTCGGTATCGAGCAGTACTTC
>TRBJ1-2|NA|NA|TRBV6-6
CASSRTASNYGYTF
TGTGCCAGCAGCCGGACAGCCTCTAACTATGGCTACACCTTC
>TRBJ1-3|NA|once|TRBV5-6
CASSLGEAGYGNTIYF
TGTGCCAGCAGCTTGGGGGAGGCAGGTTATGGAAACACCATATATTTT
>TRBJ1-2|NA|NA|TRBV10-3
CAIGEVGYTF
TGTGCCATTGGGGAGGTTGGCTACACCTTC
>TRBJ2-4|TRBD1|NA|TRBV19
CASVSGTEGSWAKNIQYF
TGTGCCAGTGTTTCCGGGACAGAGGGATCTTGGGCCAAAAACATTCAGTACTTC
>TRBJ2-7|TRBD2|NA|TRBV7-2
CASSPSGGADEQYF
TGTGCCAGCAGCCCTAGCGGGGGGGCTGACGAGCAGTACTTC
>TRBJ1-1|NA|NA|TRBV19
CASTAGSTTEAFF
TGTGCCAGTACGGCGGGCTCGACCACTGAAGCTTTCTTT
>TRBJ2-5|NA|NA|TRBV9
CASSATDALITYQETQYF
TGTGCCAGCAGCGCGACAGACGCCTTAATAACGTACCAAGAGACCCAGTACTTC
>TRBJ2-7|NA|NA|TRBV18
CASSPVLAYEQYF
TGTGCCAGCTCACCGGTCCTAGCCTACGAGCAGTACTTC
>TRBJ1-5|TRBD1|NA|TRBV19
CASTIQGASNQPQHF
TGTGCCAGTACTATACAGGGGGCTAGCAATCAGCCCCAGCATTTT
>TRBJ1-1|NA|NA|TRBV18
CASSPSSTVGGIKAEAFF
TGTGCCAGCTCACCATCCTCCACGGTGGGGGGAATAAAGGCTGAAGCTTTCTTT
>TRBJ2-3|TRBD2|NA|TRBV7-2
CASSLDGAGGVTDTQYF
TGTGCCAGCAGCTTAGATGGAGCGGGAGGGGTGACAGATACGCAGTATTTT
>TRBJ2-5|TRBD2|NA|TRBV18
CASSTNPGGPGETQYF
TGTGCCAGCTCCACCAATCCGGGAGGGCCGGGGGAGACCCAGTACTTC
>TRBJ1-4|TRBD1|NA|TRBV13
CASSVYRGQGEKLFF
TGTGCCAGCAGCGTCTACAGGGGGCAGGGTGAAAAACTGTTTTTT
>TRBJ2-5|TRBD2|NA|TRBV29-1
CSVGGGAEETQYF
TGCAGCGTTGGCGGGGGGGCCGAAGAGACCCAGTACTTC
>TRBJ2-3|TRBD2|once|TRBV9
CASSVSGSTDTQYF
TGTGCCAGCAGCGTTAGCGGGAGCACAGATACGCAGTATTTT
>TRBJ2-5|TRBD1|once|TRBV6-1
CASSALGTGGGETQYF
TGTGCCAGCAGTGCTTTGGGGACAGGTGGAGGGGAGACCCAGTACTTC
>TRBJ2-4|NA|NA|TRBV7-2
CASSANRAYIQYF
TGTGCCAGCAGCGCAAACAGGGCATACATTCAGTACTTC
>TRBJ2-3|NA|few|TRBV4-3
CASSQETWSSSDTQYF
TGCGCCAGCAGCCAAGAGACGTGGTCTAGTTCAGATACGCAGTATTTT
>TRBJ2-3|TRBD2|few|TRBV4-1
CASSQRTSGGADTQYF
TGCGCCAGCAGCCAAAGGACTAGCGGGGGGGCGGATACGCAGTATTTT
>TRBJ2-1|NA|NA|TRBV9
CASSVAGLYNEQFF
TGTGCCAGCAGCGTAGCGGGACTTTACAATGAGCAGTTCTTC
>TRBJ1-1|TRBD1|NA|TRBV6-1
CASSEIEGAHTEAFF
TGTGCCAGCAGTGAAATCGAGGGGGCCCATACTGAAGCTTTCTTT
>TRBJ2-3|NA|NA|TRBV2
CASSEGVSRTDTQYF
TGTGCCAGCAGTGAAGGTGTCTCCCGGACAGATACGCAGTATTTT
>TRBJ1-1|TRBD1|NA|TRBV6-5
CASSYTRGTEAFF
TGTGCCAGCAGTTACACCAGGGGGACTGAAGCTTTCTTT
>TRBJ2-7|TRBD2|NA|TRBV5-6
CASSLIAGGHYEQYF
TGTGCCAGCAGCTTGATAGCGGGAGGCCATTACGAGCAGTACTTC
>TRBJ2-7|NA|once|TRBV2
CASITGIPSYEQYF
TGTGCCAGCATAACAGGGATTCCGTCCTACGAGCAGTACTTC
>TRBJ2-6|NA|NA|TRBV6-4
CASTTDSGANVLTF
TGTGCCAGCACTACAGATTCTGGGGCCAACGTCCTGACTTTC
>TRBJ1-2|NA|NA|TRBV19
CASSIGAQGYTF
TGTGCCAGTAGTATAGGGGCGCAGGGCTACACCTTC
>TRBJ2-3|TRBD2|NA|TRBV7-2
CASSYGLAGVTDTQYF
TGTGCCAGCAGCTACGGACTAGCGGGGGTAACAGATACGCAGTATTTT
>TRBJ2-7|NA|NA|TRBV5-1
CASSLGVRGDYEQYF
TGCGCCAGCAGCTTGGGAGTCAGGGGGGACTACGAGCAGTACTTC
>TRBJ2-1|NA|NA|TRBV11-1
CASSSWGRDSYNEQLF
TGTGCCAGCAGCTCCTGGGGCAGGGACTCCTACAATGAGCAGCTCTTC